These 6 T cell receptor beta chains came from one sample sequenced in a study of T cell responses to AZD1222 COVID-19 vaccine. TCRdb's table, derived via immunoSEQ multiplex PCR, lists solely in-frame clones and lacks some. The sample lists 90,000 to 150,000 clones, roughly 90% occurring once. The material sequenced was peripheral blood, taken on day 0 of AZD1222 vaccination. These receptors were obtained from an adult in good health.

This chain uses TRBV9 with TRBJ2-2; unclear D gene. Germline V gives CDR1 SGDLS, CDR2 YYNGEE. The CDR3 length is 12 residues. Trimming removed 0 bases at V and 5 bases at J, with 2 bases between. The CDR3 loop reads CASSVGTGELFF. The CDR3 DNA follows: TGTGCCAGCAGCGTAGGGACCGGGGAGCTGTTTTTT.

The chain carries TRBV10-3 and TRBJ2-7; D is ambiguous. The germline V gene has CDR1 ENHRY and CDR2 SYGVKD. The CDR3 loop spans 15 amino acids. V lost 0 bases and J lost 2, with 11 bases in between. The CDR3 loop is CAISESSSGPYEQYF. Here the CDR3 DNA reads TGTGCCATCAGTGAGTCGAGCTCCGGCCCCTACGAGCAGTACTTC.

The chain links TRBV20-1 to TRBJ1-4; no firm D call. The V end lost 7 bases, the J end lost 0 bases, and 9 bases lay between the germline ends. The CDR3 runs 13 residues. The germline V gene encodes CDR1 DFQATT and CDR2 SNEGSKA (reference sequence). The CDR3 nucleotides read TGCAGTGTTAGTCTCCCAACTAATGAAAAACTGTTTTTT. This translates into CSVSLPTNEKLFF.

This chain uses TRBV15 with TRBJ2-7; 8 nucleotides align to TRBD1. The CDR3 is 14 amino acids. CDR1 and CDR2 (germline): LNHNV, YYDKDF (reference sequence). J lost 7 bases, V lost 1 base, and 6 bases had no gene match. In DNA, the CDR3 is TGTGCCACCAGCAGAGGCCAGGGGGCGGGGGAGCAGTACTTC. Translating gives CATSRGQGAGEQYF.

The chain uses TRBV6-5 and TRBJ1-5; 7 bases are shared with TRBD1. CDR1 and CDR2 from the germline V gene are MNHEY and SVGAGI. This CDR3 has 14 amino acids. V dropped 7 bases and J dropped 2; count of bases not matched to a gene: 5. The CDR3 here is CASIRDRGNQPQHF. Here the CDR3 DNA reads TGTGCCAGCATCCGCGACAGGGGCAATCAGCCCCAGCATTTT.

The V gene is TRBV6-5, the J gene TRBJ1-2; D is undetermined. Per the germline V gene, CDR1 is MNHEY and CDR2 is SVGAGI. The CDR3 extends over 13 amino acids. The V and J ends lost 6 bases and 2 bases respectively, with 10 bases between them. CDR3 sequence (DNA): TGTGCCAGCAGCATAGGCCCCAACTATGGCTACACCTTC. It specifies CASSIGPNYGYTF.